Listed below are T cell receptor beta chains from one sample, sequenced in a study of response to subunit inactivated influenza vaccine. TCRdb called the RT-PCR reads again in MiXCR, with one record for every CDR3 protein. The table shows 530,000 or so distinct CDR3 sequences, with approximately 14% occurring only once. This material consisted of PBMCs from blood, taken about 11 days after vaccination. These receptors all come from a man in his forties or fifties who received an inactivated influenza vaccine. Both conserved end residues are part of each CDR3. D genes are given only for firm matches. Some rows mark clone size as missing; the rest say once, few, many or name a class of expanded clone.

j_call | clone_size | d_call | v_call | cdr3_aa | cdr3_nt
TRBJ2-1 | . | TRBD1 | TRBV5-6 | CASSWRTGTGQNEQFF | TGTGCCAGCAGCTGGAGGACCGGGACAGGGCAGAATGAGCAGTTCTTC
TRBJ2-1 | . | TRBD1 | TRBV7-2 | CASSSRDRGSQFF | TGTGCCAGCAGCTCCCGGGACAGGGGTTCTCAGTTCTTC
TRBJ2-7 | . | . | TRBV28 | CASSSMDTNYEQYF | TGTGCCAGCAGTTCAATGGACACAAACTACGAGCAGTACTTC
TRBJ2-7 | . | . | TRBV5-5 | CASSLEAGAPYEQYF | TGTGCCAGCAGCTTGGAGGCGGGGGCCCCCTACGAGCAGTACTTC
TRBJ1-6 | . | TRBD1 | TRBV18 | CASSPVGQGMGPPLHF | TGTGCCAGCTCACCGGTGGGACAGGGGATGGGGCCACCCCTCCACTTT
TRBJ2-1 | . | . | TRBV7-2 | CASSPGTPLFF | TGTGCCAGCAGCCCCGGGACACCGCTGTTCTTC
TRBJ1-1 | few | . | TRBV12-3/TRBV12-4 | CASSFSGGETEAFF | TGTGCCAGCAGTTTCTCCGGGGGGGAGACTGAAGCTTTCTTT
TRBJ2-2 | few | . | TRBV12-3/TRBV12-4 | CASSPNLDTGELFF | TGTGCCAGCAGTCCAAACCTCGACACCGGGGAGCTGTTTTTT
TRBJ2-5 | . | . | TRBV20-1 | CSASRMGETQYF | TGCAGTGCTAGTCGCATGGGAGAGACCCAGTACTTC
TRBJ2-1 | . | . | TRBV20-1 | CSAKTEYSYNEQFF | TGCAGTGCCAAGACTGAATACTCCTACAATGAGCAGTTCTTC
TRBJ2-7 | . | . | TRBV20-1 | CSARGQGGSYEQYF | TGCAGTGCTAGAGGACAGGGAGGCTCCTACGAGCAGTACTTC
TRBJ2-5 | few | TRBD2 | TRBV20-1 | CSAARLAEEGETQYF | TGCAGTGCTGCACGACTAGCGGAGGAGGGGGAGACCCAGTACTTC
TRBJ1-4 | . | . | TRBV5-1 | CASGRGSTNEKLFF | TGCGCCAGCGGCCGTGGGTCAACTAATGAAAAACTGTTTTTT
TRBJ2-1 | many | TRBD1 | TRBV7-8 | CASSLKRGQRYNEQFF | TGTGCCAGCAGCTTGAAGAGGGGGCAACGCTACAATGAGCAGTTCTTC
TRBJ2-3 | . | . | TRBV11-2 | CASSLIPGLTDTQYF | TGTGCCAGCAGCTTAATACCGGGGTTGACAGATACGCAGTATTTT
TRBJ1-5 | few | . | TRBV6-1 | CASSDAAWFRNQPQHF | TGTGCCAGCAGTGACGCCGCGTGGTTCCGCAATCAGCCCCAGCATTTT
TRBJ2-3 | . | . | TRBV4-2 | CASSREGIGVGTDTQYF | TGTGCCAGCAGCCGCGAAGGTATCGGGGTCGGCACAGATACGCAGTATTTT
TRBJ2-1 | . | TRBD1 | TRBV5-1 | CASRGDRSYNEQFF | TGCGCCAGCAGAGGGGACAGGTCATACAATGAGCAGTTCTTC
TRBJ2-3 | few | TRBD2 | TRBV9 | CASSGRAGVTDTQYF | TGTGCCAGCAGCGGAAGAGCGGGAGTCACAGATACGCAGTATTTT
TRBJ1-4 | . | . | TRBV9 | CASSVAATNEKLFF | TGTGCCAGCAGCGTAGCTGCAACTAATGAAAAACTGTTTTTT
TRBJ1-1 | few | . | TRBV12-3/TRBV12-4 | CASSRANKRTEAFF | TGTGCCAGCAGTCGAGCGAACAAGCGCACTGAAGCTTTCTTT
TRBJ2-7 | . | . | TRBV11-2 | CASSLDTAQGVHEQYF | TGTGCCAGCAGCTTAGACACGGCACAGGGCGTGCACGAGCAGTACTTC
TRBJ2-3 | . | . | TRBV12-3/TRBV12-4 | CASSLWRDTDTQYF | TGTGCCAGCAGTTTATGGCGGGACACAGATACGCAGTATTTT
TRBJ2-7 | . | . | TRBV29-1 | CSVGGGGNYEQYF | TGCAGCGTTGGGGGCGGGGGCAACTACGAGCAGTACTTC
TRBJ2-7 | . | TRBD1 | TRBV20-1 | CSAAGQESEQYF | TGCAGTGCTGCTGGACAGGAATCCGAGCAGTACTTC
TRBJ2-3 | few | . | TRBV27 | CASSLLGAADTQYF | TGTGCCAGCAGTTTACTGGGGGCAGCAGATACGCAGTATTTT
TRBJ1-5 | few | . | TRBV10-3 | CAISDMGLNQPQHF | TGTGCCATCAGTGACATGGGGTTGAATCAGCCCCAGCATTTT
TRBJ1-1 | few | . | TRBV5-1 | CASSLATVNTEAFF | TGCGCCAGCAGCTTAGCGACAGTGAACACTGAAGCTTTCTTT